These T cell receptor beta chains were read from a single sample in a study of blood T cells in healthy people across ages. TCRdb re-called the 5' RACE reads with MiXCR, one entry per CDR3 protein. The sample carries 700,000 to 850,000 distinct CDR3 sequences, roughly 40% recorded once. Sequencing was carried out using blood. The receptors here all came from a man younger than 35 in good health. Each CDR3 is given with its conserved first and last residue. Each record gives: V gene, D gene, clone size, J gene, CDR3 DNA, CDR3 protein. D genes are given only for firm matches. Some rows have no size entry. The others give once, few or many, or a class for an expanded clone.

>TRBV20-1|.|.|TRBJ2-5
TGCAGTTCAAATGACCAACAAGAGACCCAGTACTTC
CSSNDQQETQYF
>TRBV7-7|.|.|TRBJ2-5
TGTGCCAGCAGCCGACTGTTGCAAGGGAAGAAGAGAGAGACCCAGTACTTC
CASSRLLQGKKRETQYF
>TRBV10-3|.|few|TRBJ2-1
TGTGCCATCGGGGCGGGCGTCTCCTACAATGAGCAGTTCTTC
CAIGAGVSYNEQFF
>TRBV3-1|.|.|TRBJ2-1
TGTGCCAGCAGCCAAGATCTTAGGGGTGGTTTGTTTAATGTCAAGATTATATACAATGAGCAGTTCTTC
CASSQDLRGGLFNVKIIYNEQFF
>TRBV5-1|TRBD1|.|TRBJ1-1
TGCGCCAGCAGCTTGCAACAGGGGATAGCTGAAGCTTTCTTT
CASSLQQGIAEAFF
>TRBV7-2|.|.|TRBJ2-1
TGTGCCAGCAGCTTTGGCCCGGGGGAGACGTCCCACGAGCAGTTCTTC
CASSFGPGETSHEQFF
>TRBV20-1|.|few|TRBJ2-7
TGCAGTGCCACCGAAGGCATCCCCTTAGAGCAGTACTTC
CSATEGIPLEQYF
>TRBV12-3/TRBV12-4|.|few|TRBJ1-2
TGTGCCAGCAGTCTAACGGGACACCTCCCGGGGGGCTACACCTTC
CASSLTGHLPGGYTF
>TRBV20-1|.|many|TRBJ1-2
TGCAGTGCTAGATTGGGGACAAATGGCTACACCTTC
CSARLGTNGYTF
>TRBV4-2|TRBD2|.|TRBJ2-5
TGTGCCAGCAGCAAACTAGCGGGGGGCAGGAATGAGCAGTACTTC
CASSKLAGGRNEQYF
>TRBV30|.|once|TRBJ1-5
TGTGCCTGGGACCGGGACATGGGGAGCAATCAGCCCCAGCATTTT
CAWDRDMGSNQPQHF
>TRBV4-3|.|.|TRBJ1-1
TGCGCCAGCAGCCAAGATAGGGGGACAATTGGAGTGAACACTGAAGCTTTCTTT
CASSQDRGTIGVNTEAFF
>TRBV19|TRBD1|.|TRBJ1-4
TGTGCCAGTAGTACGGGACAGGGGGTTCTCGAAAAACTGTTTTTT
CASSTGQGVLEKLFF
>TRBV12-5|.|.|TRBJ1-6
TGTGCTAGTGGTTTGGGACAGAATTCACCCCTCCACTTT
CASGLGQNSPLHF
>TRBV7-2|TRBD2|many|TRBJ2-7
TGTGCCAGCAGCTCCGTTGTGGCGGGGGGGCACCAGTACTTC
CASSSVVAGGHQYF
>TRBV5-1|.|.|TRBJ1-5
TGCGCCAGCAGCTTGGGGGCTAGCAATCAGCCCCGGCATTTT
CASSLGASNQPRHF
>TRBV20-1|.|few|TRBJ2-3
TGCAGTGCTAGAGCCCTGACTAGTGCAGATACGCAGTATTTT
CSARALTSADTQYF
>TRBV29-1|.|.|TRBJ1-1
TGCAGCGTTGAACTATCCATGAACACTGAAGCTTTCTTT
CSVELSMNTEAFF
>TRBV12-3/TRBV12-4|.|.|TRBJ1-2
TGTGCCAGCAGTTTTACCGAGGATGGCTACACCTTC
CASSFTEDGYTF
>TRBV6-1|.|.|TRBJ2-7
TGTGCCAGCCGGTTCGGGGTTAACTACGAGCAGTACTTC
CASRFGVNYEQYF
>TRBV7-9|TRBD2|many|TRBJ2-1
TGTGCCAGCAGCTTACTAGCGGGGGTGGATGAGCAGTTCTTC
CASSLLAGVDEQFF
>TRBV20-1|TRBD1|.|TRBJ2-2
TGCAGTGCAACATACAGGGGGCAAAACATCGGGGAGCTGTTTTTT
CSATYRGQNIGELFF